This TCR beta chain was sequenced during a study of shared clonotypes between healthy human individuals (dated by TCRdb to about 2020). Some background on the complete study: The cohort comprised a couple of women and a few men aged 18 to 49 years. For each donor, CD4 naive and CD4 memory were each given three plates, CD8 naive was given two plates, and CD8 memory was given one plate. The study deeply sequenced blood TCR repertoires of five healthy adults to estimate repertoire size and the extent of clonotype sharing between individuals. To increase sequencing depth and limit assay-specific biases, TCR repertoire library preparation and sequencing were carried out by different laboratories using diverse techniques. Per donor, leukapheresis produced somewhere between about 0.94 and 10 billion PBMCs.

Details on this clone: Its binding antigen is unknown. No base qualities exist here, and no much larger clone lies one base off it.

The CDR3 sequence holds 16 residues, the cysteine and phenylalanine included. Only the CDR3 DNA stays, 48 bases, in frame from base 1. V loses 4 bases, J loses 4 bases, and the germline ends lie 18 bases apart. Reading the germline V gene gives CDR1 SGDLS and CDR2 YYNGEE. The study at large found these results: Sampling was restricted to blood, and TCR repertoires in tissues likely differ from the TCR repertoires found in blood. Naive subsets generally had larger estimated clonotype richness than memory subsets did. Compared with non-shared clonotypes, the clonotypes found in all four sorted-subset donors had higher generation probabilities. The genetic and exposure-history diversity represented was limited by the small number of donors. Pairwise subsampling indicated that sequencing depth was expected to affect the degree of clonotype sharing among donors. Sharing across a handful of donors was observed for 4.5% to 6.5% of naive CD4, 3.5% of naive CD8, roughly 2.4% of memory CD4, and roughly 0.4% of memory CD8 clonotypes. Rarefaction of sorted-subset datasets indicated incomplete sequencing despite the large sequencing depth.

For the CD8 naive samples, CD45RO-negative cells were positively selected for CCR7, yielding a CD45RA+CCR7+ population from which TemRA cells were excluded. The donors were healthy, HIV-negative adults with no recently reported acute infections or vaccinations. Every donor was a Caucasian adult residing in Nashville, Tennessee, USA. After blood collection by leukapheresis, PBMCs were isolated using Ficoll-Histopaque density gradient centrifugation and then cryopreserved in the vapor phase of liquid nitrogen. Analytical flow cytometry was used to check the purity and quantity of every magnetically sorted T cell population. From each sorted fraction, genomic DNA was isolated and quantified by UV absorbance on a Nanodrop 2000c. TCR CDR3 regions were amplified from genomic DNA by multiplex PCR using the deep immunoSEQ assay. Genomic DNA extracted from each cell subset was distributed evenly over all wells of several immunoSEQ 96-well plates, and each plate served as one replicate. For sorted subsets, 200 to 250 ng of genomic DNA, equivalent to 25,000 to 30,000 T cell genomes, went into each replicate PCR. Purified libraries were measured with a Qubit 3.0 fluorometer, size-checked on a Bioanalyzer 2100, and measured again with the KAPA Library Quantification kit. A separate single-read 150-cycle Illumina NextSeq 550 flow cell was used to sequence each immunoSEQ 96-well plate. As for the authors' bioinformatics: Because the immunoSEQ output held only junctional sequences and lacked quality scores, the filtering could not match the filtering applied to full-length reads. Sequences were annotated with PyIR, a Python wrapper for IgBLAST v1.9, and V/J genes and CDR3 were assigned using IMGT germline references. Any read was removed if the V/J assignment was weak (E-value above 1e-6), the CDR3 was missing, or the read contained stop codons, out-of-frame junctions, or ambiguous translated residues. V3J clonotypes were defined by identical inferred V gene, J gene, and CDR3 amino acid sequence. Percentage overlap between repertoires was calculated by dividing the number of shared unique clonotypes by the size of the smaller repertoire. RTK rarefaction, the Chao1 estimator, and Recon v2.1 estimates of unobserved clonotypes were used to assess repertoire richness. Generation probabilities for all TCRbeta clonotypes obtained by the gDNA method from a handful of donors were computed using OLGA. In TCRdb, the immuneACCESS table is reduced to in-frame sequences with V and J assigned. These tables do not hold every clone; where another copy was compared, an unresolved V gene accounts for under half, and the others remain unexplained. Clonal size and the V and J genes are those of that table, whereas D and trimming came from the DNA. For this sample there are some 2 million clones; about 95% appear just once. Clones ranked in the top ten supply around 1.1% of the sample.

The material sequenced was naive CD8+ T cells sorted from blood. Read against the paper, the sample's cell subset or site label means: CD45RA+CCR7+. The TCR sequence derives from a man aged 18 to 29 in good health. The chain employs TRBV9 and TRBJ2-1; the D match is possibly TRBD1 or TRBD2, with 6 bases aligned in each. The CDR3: CASSPEGHGPYNEQFF. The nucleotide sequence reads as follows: TGTGCCAGCAGCCCGGAGGGACATGGCCCTTACAATGAGCAGTTCTTC.